The T cell receptor beta chain under discussion was sequenced for a study of shared clonotypes between healthy human individuals. Across the whole study: Each donor's CD8 memory used one plate, CD8 naive two, each CD4 subset three.

As for this clone: The antigen remains undetermined.

V gave up 5 bases and J gave up 2 bases, with 26 bases separating them. Germline lookup yields CDR1 LNHDA and CDR2 SQIVND (reference sequence). CDR3 size: 19 residues. Sequenced by immunoSEQ multiplex PCR; TCRdb stores in-frame clones only, minus some. The sample lists about 680,000 clones, 74% seen once, with under 2% in the top ten. Whole-study results and caveats: Among the subsets, naive ones generally showed larger estimated richness than memory ones. Generation of non-shared clonotypes was less probable than generation of clonotypes shared by all four donors.

This sequence originates from a woman aged 25 to 39 in good health. Input material: memory CD4+ T cells sorted from blood. As for subset: CD45RA-negative fraction. The rearrangement uses TRBV19 and TRBJ2-3; D may be TRBD1 (5 bases). The CDR3 DNA sequence: TGTGCCAGTAGTCCCCGTAGGGCACCAGGGTCACGGAACACAGATACGCAGTATTTT. Translated, it gives CASSPRRAPGSRNTDTQYF. Full variable domain (rest looked up from reference TRBV19 and TRBJ2-3): DGGITQSPKYLFRKEGQNVTLSCEQNLNHDAMYWYRQDPGQGLRLIYYSQIVNDFQKGDIAEGYSVSREKKESFPLTVTSAQKNPTAFYLCASSPRRAPGSRNTDTQYFGPGTRLTVL.